This entry lists 5 T cell receptor beta chains sequenced from one sample in a study of T cell responses to AZD1222 COVID-19 vaccine. Repertoires were generated with immunoSEQ multiplex PCR, while TCRdb's copy carries only in-frame clones and drops some. This table holds 150,000 or so clones, about nine tenths found once. The starting material was peripheral blood, obtained on day 0 of AZD1222 vaccination. These receptor sequences come from an adult in good health.

The chain recombines TRBV7-3 with TRBJ2-2; no reliable D call. The CDR3 is 15 amino acids. Trimming took 5 bases from V and 7 from J, leaving 17 bases between them. CDR1 and CDR2 from the germline V gene are SGHTA and FQGTGA. CDR3 region: CASSPSWGVGGELFF. CDR3 nucleotides: TGTGCCAGCAGCCCCAGCTGGGGTGTGGGCGGGGAGCTGTTTTTT.

The V call is TRBV4-1, the J call TRBJ2-1; D unresolved. Germline assignment: CDR1 MGHRA and CDR2 YSYEKL. The CDR3 totals 16 residues. V dropped 1 base and J dropped 2 bases, with 12 bases sitting between them. In nucleotides, the CDR3 is TGCGCCAGCAGCCAAGTAGGCCGAATAACCTACAATGAGCAGTTCTTC. Amino acid sequence: CASSQVGRITYNEQFF.

V gene TRBV19 combines with J gene TRBJ2-3; weak D call: TRBD2 (5 bases). Trimming took off 6 bases at V and 6 bases at J, with 16 bases between the two ends. From germline, CDR1 is LNHDA and CDR2 SQIVND (reference sequence). The CDR3 has 14 residues. CDR3 DNA sequence: TGTGCCAGTAGGAGGGAAGGCCGAGCGGATACGCAGTATTTT. It encodes CASRREGRADTQYF.

About this clone: It is unclear where the CDR3 begins or ends on the DNA, so no DNA is shown, and the CDR3 is as TCRdb lists it. The V call is TRBV12-3 or TRBV12-4, the J call TRBJ2-7. The CDR3 is made up of 12 amino acids, end residues included. The CDR3 loop reads CASTSVGYEQYF.

The chain is built from TRBV27 and TRBJ2-7, with 7 bases aligning to TRBD2. The CDR3 runs to 19 residues. Germline V gene sequence: CDR1 MNHEY, CDR2 SMNVEV (reference sequence). V was pared by 2 bases and J by 2 bases, with 18 bases of the junction left unmatched. CDR3 coding DNA: TGTGCCAGCAGTTTACTGAACCCCTCTAGCGGAAGAGGCCCCTACGAGCAGTACTTC. Translating gives CASSLLNPSSGRGPYEQYF.